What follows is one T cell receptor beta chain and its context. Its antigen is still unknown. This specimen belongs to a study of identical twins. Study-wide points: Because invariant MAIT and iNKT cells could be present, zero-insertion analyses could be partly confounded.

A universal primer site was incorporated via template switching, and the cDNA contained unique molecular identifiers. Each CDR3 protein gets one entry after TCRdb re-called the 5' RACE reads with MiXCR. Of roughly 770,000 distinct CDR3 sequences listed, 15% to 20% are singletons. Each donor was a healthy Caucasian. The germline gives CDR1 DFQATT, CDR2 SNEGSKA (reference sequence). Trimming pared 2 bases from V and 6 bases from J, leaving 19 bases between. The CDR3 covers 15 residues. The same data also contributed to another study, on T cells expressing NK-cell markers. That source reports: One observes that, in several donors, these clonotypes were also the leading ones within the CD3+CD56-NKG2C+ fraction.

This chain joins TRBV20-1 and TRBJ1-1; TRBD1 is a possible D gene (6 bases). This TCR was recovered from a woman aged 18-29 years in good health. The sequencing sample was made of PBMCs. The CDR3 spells CSARQLGGTAPEAFF. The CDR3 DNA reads TGCAGTGCTAGACAACTCGGGGGCACGGCCCCTGAAGCTTTCTTT.